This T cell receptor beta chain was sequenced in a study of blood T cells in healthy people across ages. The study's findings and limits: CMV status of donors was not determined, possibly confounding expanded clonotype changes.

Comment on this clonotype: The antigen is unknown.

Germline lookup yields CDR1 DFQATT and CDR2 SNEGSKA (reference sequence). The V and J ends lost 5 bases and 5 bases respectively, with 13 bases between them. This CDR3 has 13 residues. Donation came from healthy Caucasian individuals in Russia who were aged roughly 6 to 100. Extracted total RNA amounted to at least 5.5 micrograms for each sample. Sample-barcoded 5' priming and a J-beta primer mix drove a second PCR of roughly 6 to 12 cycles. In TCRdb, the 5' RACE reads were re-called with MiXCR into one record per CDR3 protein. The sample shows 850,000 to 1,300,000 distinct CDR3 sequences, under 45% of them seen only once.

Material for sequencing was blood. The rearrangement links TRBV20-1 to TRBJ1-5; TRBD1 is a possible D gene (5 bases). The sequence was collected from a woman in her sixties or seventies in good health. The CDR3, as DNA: TGCAGTGCTCGCCGGGGGAGGGATCAGCCCCAGCATTTT. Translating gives CSARRGRDQPQHF.